The clone carrying this T cell receptor beta chain has at least ten counts. There are 15 residues in the CDR3. Germline V gene sequence: CDR1 SGHRS, CDR2 YFSETQ. V was shortened by 4 bases and J by 6 bases, with 18 bases between the two germline ends. Through a sample-barcoded 5' primer and a J-beta primer mix, a second PCR was run for roughly 6 to 11 cycles. A single record per CDR3 protein comes from TCRdb applying MiXCR to the 5' RACE reads. The sample contains fewer than 750,000 distinct CDR3 sequences, roughly half of which appear only once. The source of the sample is a study of blood T cells in healthy people across ages. Peripheral blood was drawn, around 9.4 milliliters per donor.

Sequencing input: blood. This chain joins TRBV5-1 and TRBJ2-3; D tentatively reads TRBD1 or TRBD2 (6 bases each). The TCR comes from a woman older than 75 in good health. CDR3 in DNA: TGCGCCAGCAGCAGGGGGGCCCAGGGTTATGATACGCAGTATTTT. Protein: CASSRGAQGYDTQYF. The variable domain in full, completed from reference TRBV5-1 and TRBJ2-3, reads KAGVTQTPRYLIKTRGQQVTLSCSPISGHRSVSWYQQTPGQGLQFLFEYFSETQRNKGNFPGRFSGRQFSNSRSEMNVSTLELGDSALYLCASSRGAQGYDTQYFGPGTRLTVL.